This T cell receptor beta chain was sequenced during a study of identical twins. CDR1 is MNHNS, CDR2 SASEGT, per germline. The CDR3 has 15 residues. With 7 bases clipped from V and 3 bases from J, the junction kept 9 bases outside the gene matches. TCRdb re-derived calls from the 5' RACE reads in MiXCR, one entry per CDR3 protein. The table includes approximately 530,000 distinct CDR3 sequences, 20% to 25% detected once. The sample was also linked to a second study, of yellow fever vaccine responses in identical twins.

This TCR came from a young woman in good health. Sequencing was carried out using CD4+ T cells sorted from blood. This rearrangement joins TRBV6-1 to TRBJ2-1; 7 bases agree with TRBD1. CDR3: CASTEGAGFYNEQFF. The CDR3 DNA sequence: TGTGCCAGCACCGAGGGGGCAGGGTTCTACAATGAGCAGTTCTTC.